This T cell receptor (beta chain) was obtained from a study of blood T cell repertoires in COVID-19. The CDR3 sequence is 16 residues long. The trim removed 6 bases at V and 6 bases at J, leaving 11 bases unmatched. The germline V gene encodes CDR1 MDHEN and CDR2 SYDVKM. Per the study methods: Amplification from reference gene primers served as the basis for estimated nucleated cell counts. Profiled with immunoSEQ multiplex PCR; TCRdb holds only in-frame clones, not every one. V and J calls and clone size are as listed in that table; D and trimming were resolved from the DNA. The sample gives about 500,000 clones, roughly 89% of which show up once; around 0.95% is in the top ten. Enrolment of Seattle patients took place during active infection, and they were followed longitudinally.

V gene TRBV28 combines with J gene TRBJ2-5; 12 bases are shared with TRBD1. Sequencing used peripheral blood. This receptor was taken from a man younger than 30 with COVID-19, enrolled during active disease. CDR3 coding DNA: TGTGCCAGCAGGCAAACCGGGACAGGGGGCCTCAAGACCCAGTACTTC. This encodes CASRQTGTGGLKTQYF.